This TCR beta chain was recorded in a study of T cell changes during pregnancy in multiple sclerosis. CDR1 and CDR2 from the germline V gene are MNHNY and SVGAGI (reference sequence). The CDR3 has 14 residues. With V trimmed by 3 bases and J by 8 bases, 8 bases remained unmatched. Libraries were prepared by immunoSEQ multiplex PCR; TCRdb keeps only in-frame clonotypes and omits some of them. The sample yields about 100,000 clones, around 92% seen once. The sample in question was peripheral blood, obtained after pregnancy. This sequence joins TRBV6-6 and TRBJ1-1, with 8 bases aligning to TRBD1. The sequence derives from a female donor with multiple sclerosis, enrolled in a pregnancy study. The CDR3 sequence is CASSYGRGLGEAFF. CDR3 in DNA: TGTGCCAGCAGTTATGGCAGGGGGCTAGGGGAAGCTTTCTTT.